The entry below describes one T cell receptor beta chain. Libraries were prepared by immunoSEQ multiplex PCR; TCRdb keeps only in-frame clonotypes and omits some of them. Among about 53,000 clones listed, about nine tenths were seen once. CDR1 MNHEY and CDR2 SMNVEV come from the germline V gene (reference sequence). Trimming removed 2 bases from V and 8 bases from J; junction bases left unmatched: 11. The CDR3 spans 16 residues. These data come from a study of T cell changes during pregnancy in multiple sclerosis. The clonotype originates from a female donor with multiple sclerosis, enrolled in a pregnancy study. The rearrangement uses TRBV27 and TRBJ2-1, with 8 bases identical to TRBD2. Material: CD4+ T cells from peripheral blood mononuclear cells, obtained in the third trimester of pregnancy. As DNA, the CDR3 is TGTGCCAGCAGTTTAAAGCGTCGGGGGGGTGTAGATGAGCAGTTCTTC. This gives the protein CASSLKRRGGVDEQFF.